This TCR beta chain came from a study of OX40 agonist ivuxolimab in advanced cancers. Study-wide context: Ivuxolimab doses were 0.01, 0.1, 0.3, 1.5, 3 or 10 mg/kg every 2 weeks.

Comments on this clone: The antigen remains undetermined.

General observations from the study: Doses of 0.1 to 3.0 mg/kg were accompanied by clonal expansion of CD4+ and CD8+ blood T cells by week 6.

Blood samples were obtained at baseline, cycle 4 day 1, and cycle 7 day 1. The V gene's germline CDR1 is ENHRY and CDR2 SYGVKD. CDR3 length equals 16 residues. V trimming: 10 bases; J trimming: 1 base; junction bases outside the gene matches: 10. The assay was immunoSEQ multiplex PCR, and TCRdb's table has in-frame clones only and misses some. The data show 45,000 to 65,000 clones, around 91% seen once. This receptor was taken from an adult with an advanced solid tumor such as melanoma, head and neck, liver or kidney cancer. The sequenced sample was CD4+ or CD8+ T cells sorted from blood, obtained in a trial of the OX40 agonist ivuxolimab. This sequence joins TRBV10-3 and TRBJ2-5; 12 bases line up with TRBD1. CDR3 sequence reads: CATGTGGGSGQETQYF. DNA for the CDR3: TGTGCCACCGGGACAGGGGGCGGGTCGGGCCAAGAGACCCAGTACTTC.